This TCR beta chain was recorded in a study of blood T cell repertoires in COVID-19. In the study overall: Acute and convalescent COVID-19 specimens originated in the United States, Italy and Spain.

Authors' processing steps: Cell counts per sample came from amplifying reference gene primers. The table came from immunoSEQ multiplex PCR; TCRdb's copy has only in-frame clones and leaves some out. V, J and clone size derive from that table, while D and trimming were established from the DNA sequence. The sample carries nearly 30,000 clones, 70% to 80% recorded once. At least ten counts were recorded for this clone. The germline gene is not matched at one end of the junction; a read error may be the cause. CDR1 is SSHAT and CDR2 is FNYEAQ in the germline V gene (reference sequence). CDR3 length: 16 amino acids.

What was sequenced was peripheral blood. The TCR comes from a woman between 65 and 79 years old with acute or convalescent COVID-19. The chain employs TRBV7-7 and TRBJ2-5, with 10 bases that match TRBD2. CDR3 in amino acids: CASSLGASGGQETQYF. As DNA, the CDR3 is TGTGCTAGCAGCTTAGGGGCTAGCGGGGGACAAGAGACCCAGTACTTC.